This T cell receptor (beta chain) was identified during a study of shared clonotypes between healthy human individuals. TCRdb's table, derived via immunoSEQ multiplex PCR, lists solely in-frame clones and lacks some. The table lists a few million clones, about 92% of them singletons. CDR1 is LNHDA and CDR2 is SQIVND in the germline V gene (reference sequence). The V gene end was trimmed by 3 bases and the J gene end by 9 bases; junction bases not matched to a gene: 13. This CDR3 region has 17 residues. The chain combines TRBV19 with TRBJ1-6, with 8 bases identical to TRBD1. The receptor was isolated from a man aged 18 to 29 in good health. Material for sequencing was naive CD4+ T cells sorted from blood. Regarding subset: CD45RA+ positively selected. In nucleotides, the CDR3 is TGTGCCAGTAGTATGTTAACAGGGGGTCGCCCAATTTCACCCCTCCACTTT. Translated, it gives CASSMLTGGRPISPLHF.